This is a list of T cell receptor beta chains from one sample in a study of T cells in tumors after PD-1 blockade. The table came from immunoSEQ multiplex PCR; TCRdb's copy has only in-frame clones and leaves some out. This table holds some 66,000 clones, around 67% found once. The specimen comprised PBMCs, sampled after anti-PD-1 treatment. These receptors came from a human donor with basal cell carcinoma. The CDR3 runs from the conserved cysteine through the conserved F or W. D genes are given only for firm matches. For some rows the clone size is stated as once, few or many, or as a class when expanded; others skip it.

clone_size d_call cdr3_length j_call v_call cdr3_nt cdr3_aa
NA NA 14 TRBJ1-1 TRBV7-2 TGTGCCAGCAGCTACGGACATTTGAACACTGAAGCTTTCTTT CASSYGHLNTEAFF
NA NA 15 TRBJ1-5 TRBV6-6 TGTGCCAGCGGTTCAGGGAGTTTGGGCAATCAGCCCCAGCATTTT CASGSGSLGNQPQHF
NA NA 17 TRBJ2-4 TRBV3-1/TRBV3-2 TGTGCCAGCAGCCAGGTGACAGGGAGGGCGGCCAAAAACATTCAGTACTTC CASSQVTGRAAKNIQYF
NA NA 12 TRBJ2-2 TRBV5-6 TGTGCCAGCAGCACCGACCTCGGGGAGCTGTTTTTT CASSTDLGELFF
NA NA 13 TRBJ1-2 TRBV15 TGTGCCACCAGCAGAGCTCAGGGCTATGGCTACACCTTC CATSRAQGYGYTF
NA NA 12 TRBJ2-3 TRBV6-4 TGTGCCAGCAGTGACTCGGGGAATACGCAGTATTTT CASSDSGNTQYF
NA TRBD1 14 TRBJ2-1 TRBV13 TGTGCCAGCAGCCTCGGACAGGTATACAATGAGCAGTTCTTC CASSLGQVYNEQFF
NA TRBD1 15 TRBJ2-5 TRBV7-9 TGTGCCAGCAGCCTTCATTTGGACAGGGAAGAGACCCAGTACTTC CASSLHLDREETQYF
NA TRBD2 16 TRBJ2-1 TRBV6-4 TGTGCCAGCAGTGATTCAACAGCGGGGAACTACAATGAGCAGTTCTTC CASSDSTAGNYNEQFF
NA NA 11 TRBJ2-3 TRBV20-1 TGCAGTGCTAGAGGTGGGGATACGCAGTATTTT CSARGGDTQYF
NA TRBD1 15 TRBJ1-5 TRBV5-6 TGTGCCAGCAGCTATGGACAGGCCAGCAATCAGCCCCAGCATTTT CASSYGQASNQPQHF
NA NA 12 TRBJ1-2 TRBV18 TGTGCCAGCTCGCTGGACAGCTATGGCTACACCTTC CASSLDSYGYTF
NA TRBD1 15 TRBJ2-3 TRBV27 TGTGCCAGCAGTTTGGGACAGGGCTACACAGATACGCAGTATTTT CASSLGQGYTDTQYF
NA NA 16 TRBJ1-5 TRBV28 TGTGCCAGCAGTCAAACCTCAGTTTATAGCAATCAGCCCCAGCATTTT CASSQTSVYSNQPQHF
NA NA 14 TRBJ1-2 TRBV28 TGTGCCAGCAGTCGCCGCCTGAGTAACTATGGCTACACCTTC CASSRRLSNYGYTF
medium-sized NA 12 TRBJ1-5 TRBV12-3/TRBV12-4 TGTGCCAGCAGGATCAGCAATCAGCCCCAGCATTTT CASRISNQPQHF
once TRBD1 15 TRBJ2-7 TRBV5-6 TGTGCCAGCAGCTGGACGGGACAGGGAACGTACGAGCAGTACTTC CASSWTGQGTYEQYF
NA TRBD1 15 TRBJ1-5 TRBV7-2 TGTGCCAGCAGCCCCCGGGACAGGGAAAATCAGCCCCAGCATTTT CASSPRDRENQPQHF
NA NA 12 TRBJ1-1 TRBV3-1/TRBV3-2 TGTGCCAGCAGCCAAAAACAGGGCTTGGCTTTCTTT CASSQKQGLAFF
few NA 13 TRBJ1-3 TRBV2 TGTGCCTCTAAGATCAGCTCTGGAAACACCATATATTTT CASKISSGNTIYF
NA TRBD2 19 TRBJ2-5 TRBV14 TGTGCCAGCAGCCAAGAAGGGCGGCTAGCGGGGGGTAGGACGGAGACCCAGTACTTC CASSQEGRLAGGRTETQYF
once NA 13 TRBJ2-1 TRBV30 TGTGCCTGGATACGGGGAACCTACAATGAGCAGTTCTTC CAWIRGTYNEQFF
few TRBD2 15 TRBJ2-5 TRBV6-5 TGTGCCAGCAGTTACTCGACTAGCGGGGGGGAGACCCAGTACTTC CASSYSTSGGETQYF
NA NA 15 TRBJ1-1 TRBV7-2 TGTGCCAGCAGCTTACTCGGGGGGCTGAGGACTGAAGCTTTCTTT CASSLLGGLRTEAFF